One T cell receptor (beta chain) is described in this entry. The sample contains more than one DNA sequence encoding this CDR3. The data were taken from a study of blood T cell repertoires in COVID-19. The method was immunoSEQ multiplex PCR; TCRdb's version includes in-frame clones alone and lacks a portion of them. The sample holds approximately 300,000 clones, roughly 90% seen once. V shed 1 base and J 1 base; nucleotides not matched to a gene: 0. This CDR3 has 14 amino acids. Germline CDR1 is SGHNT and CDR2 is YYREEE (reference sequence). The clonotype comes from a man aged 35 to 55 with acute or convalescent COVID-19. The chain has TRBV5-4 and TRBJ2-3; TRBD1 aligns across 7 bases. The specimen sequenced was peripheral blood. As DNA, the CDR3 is TGTGCCAGCAGCTTGCAGGGGGGCACAGATACGCAGTATTTT. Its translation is CASSLQGGTDTQYF.